The source of this T cell receptor (beta chain) is a study of PD-1 blockade in classical Hodgkin lymphoma. Each of the patients experienced relapse following autologous stem cell transplantation, and their brentuximab vedotin exposure differed. Thawed PBMCs underwent magnetic negative selection to yield purified CD4+ T cells. TCRdb keeps only in-frame clones here, not all; method: immunoSEQ multiplex PCR. Of around 23,000 clones in the sample, 84% were seen once. Findings and limits, study-wide: Reasons behind the repertoire differences stay unclear, perhaps disease activity or earlier therapy. Newly diagnosed patients were reported to exhibit reduced baseline TCR diversity relative to healthy donors.

As to this clone: What it binds is not known.

The receptor was isolated from a human donor with classical Hodgkin lymphoma. The sequenced sample was CD4+ T cells from blood, obtained at baseline.

CDR3: CAISESGGFTEAFF. Here the CDR3 DNA reads TGTGCCATCAGTGAGTCTGGGGGGTTCACTGAAGCTTTCTTT. The chain employs TRBV10-3 and TRBJ1-1; TRBD1 is a possible D gene (5 bases). From germline, CDR1 is ENHRY and CDR2 SYGVKD. Trimming removed 0 bases from V and 4 bases from J, with 9 bases in between. CDR3 length equals 14 residues.